This TCR beta chain was recovered during a study of T-cell reconstitution after alpha-beta-depleted transplantation in children. The study's findings and limits: Surviving recipient T cells and thymic progenitors underlay high day-60 TCRbeta diversity in some patients. Several hundred expanded graft clones reportedly were the source of alpha-beta T cells about two months after transplant.

This sample's TCRbeta library carried unique molecular identifier barcodes. TCRdb independently ran MiXCR on the PCR reads; one entry per CDR3 protein. The sample has approximately 500,000 distinct CDR3 sequences; 10% to 13% are singletons. The CDR3 runs to 17 residues. Germline assignment: CDR1 MNHEY and CDR2 SVGEGT. Deletions cut 2 bases from V and 7 bases from J, with 21 bases between. This clonotype has ten or more counts. What it binds is unknown. This clonotype originated in a child aged 2-15 years with inherited bone marrow failure, due to receive a stem cell transplant. V is TRBV6-2 or TRBV6-3 and J is TRBJ2-4; TRBD2 might be the D (5 bases). Here the sequenced sample was PBMCs, taken before TCRalphabeta/CD19-depleted stem cell transplant. The CDR3 sequence is CASSYLLAPQPGNIQYF. The CDR3 bases are TGTGCCAGCAGTTACCTCCTAGCACCCCAGCCCGGGAACATTCAGTACTTC.